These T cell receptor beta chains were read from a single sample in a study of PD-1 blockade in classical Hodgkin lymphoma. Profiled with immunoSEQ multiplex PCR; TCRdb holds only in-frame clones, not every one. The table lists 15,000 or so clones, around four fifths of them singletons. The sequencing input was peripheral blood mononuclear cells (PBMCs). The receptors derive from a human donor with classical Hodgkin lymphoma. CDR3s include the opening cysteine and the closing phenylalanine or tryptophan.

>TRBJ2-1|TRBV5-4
CASGQGTSGSKNEQFF
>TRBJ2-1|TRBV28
CAGGRQGVDEQFF
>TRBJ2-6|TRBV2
CASSQANVLTF
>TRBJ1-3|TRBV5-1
CASSEGLSGNTIYF
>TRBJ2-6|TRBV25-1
CASSPAGANVLTF
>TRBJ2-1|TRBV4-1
CASSRETSGGYNEQFF
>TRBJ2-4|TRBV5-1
CASSPRRGGDQAKNIQYF
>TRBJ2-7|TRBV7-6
CASSGAVRPEIPYEQYF
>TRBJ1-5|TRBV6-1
CASSEAGGQGGNQPQHF
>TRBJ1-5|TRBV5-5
CASSLRQGGNQPQHF
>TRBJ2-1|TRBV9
CASSVAPPERRSNEQFF
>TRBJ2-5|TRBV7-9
CASSFGQGAAYIQETQYF
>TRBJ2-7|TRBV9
CASTRTSGRDEQYF
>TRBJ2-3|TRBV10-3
CATYPGTSADTQYF
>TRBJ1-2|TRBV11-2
CASSRDSNVVYGYTF
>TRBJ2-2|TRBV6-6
CASSGTSGSIWELFF
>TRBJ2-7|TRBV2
CASSVRTGGSYEQYF
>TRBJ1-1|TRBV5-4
CASSWWGTGVVVLTEAFF
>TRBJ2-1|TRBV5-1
CASSLFGLAANEQFF
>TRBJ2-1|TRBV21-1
CASSRRDRPPNEQFF
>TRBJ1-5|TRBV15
CATSRVTGIGNQPQHF
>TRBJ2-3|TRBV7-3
CASSLGVKSTDTQYF
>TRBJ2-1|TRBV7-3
CASSTTSGAAYNEQFF